The subject of this entry is one T cell receptor (beta chain). What it recognizes is unknown. Both 60 Vbeta primers and 13 Jbeta primers went into the PCR. Produced via immunoSEQ multiplex PCR; TCRdb's table is partial and in-frame only. The sample yields 150,000 to 200,000 clones, around 77% seen once. The CDR3 is made up of 15 amino acids. CDR1 and CDR2 (germline): MNHNY, SVGAGI (reference sequence). Trimming removed 7 bases at V and 1 base at J, with 16 bases between. The data derive from a study of cytomegalovirus exposure and HLA in healthy donors. Study observations and caveats: More than 15,000 TCR beta sequences were associated with HLA alleles at 0.05 false discovery rate in a later analysis. Later analysis revealed greater clonal expansion in HLA-associated TCR beta chains than in equally common others. As a later analysis revealed, most CMV-associated TCR beta chains appeared HLA-restricted.

Source material: PBMCs. The clonotype comes from a woman aged 40-49 years in good health and CMV-seronegative. The chain is built from TRBV6-6 and TRBJ2-5, with D possibly being TRBD2 (6 bases). CDR3 coding DNA: TGTGCCAGCACCCCGAGGGCGGGGCCCCAAGAGACCCAGTACTTC. Translation: CASTPRAGPQETQYF.